These T cell receptor beta chains were read from a single sample in a study of T-cell reconstitution after alpha-beta-depleted transplantation in children. TCRdb re-analysed the PCR reads in MiXCR, keeping a single row per CDR3 protein. Of over 450,000 distinct CDR3 sequences detected, 10% to 13% appear once; the ten largest clones hold roughly 2.1%. Sample: PBMCs, taken before TCRalphabeta/CD19-depleted stem cell transplant. The receptors come from a child under 10 years old with inherited bone marrow failure, due to receive a stem cell transplant. The conserved cysteine and the conserved F or W are not part of the CDR3 here.

>TRBV20-1|TRBJ1-2
SARDRENYGYT
>TRBV20-1|TRBJ2-1
SARLPYNEQF
>TRBV10-3|TRBJ2-4
AISQRQGTKNIQY
>TRBV7-9|TRBJ2-1
ASSLLNNEQF
>TRBV7-2|TRBJ2-7
ASRPDRGLHEQY
>TRBV27|TRBJ2-6
ASSSLQGTGANVLT
>TRBV2|TRBJ1-1
ASAFQQNTEAF
>TRBV29-1|TRBJ2-1
SVAPTSSGYNEQF
>TRBV7-9|TRBJ2-7
ASSLSETYEQY
>TRBV13|TRBJ2-1
ASSPIGGQGIYEQF
>TRBV7-6|TRBJ1-4
ASSPLSAGTNEKLF
>TRBV6-2/TRBV6-3|TRBJ2-3
ASSYVADTQY
>TRBV7-7|TRBJ2-2
ASSSRGTGELF
>TRBV13|TRBJ2-3
ASSLSGWDTDTQY
>TRBV20-1|TRBJ2-1
SARSRTKNYNEQF
>TRBV6-1|TRBJ2-5
ASTKDRFQETQY
>TRBV9|TRBJ1-2
ASSGGEYGIYGYT
>TRBV5-1|TRBJ2-5
ASSRALATKAETQY
>TRBV15|TRBJ2-6
ATERSGHSSSGANVLT
>TRBV5-5|TRBJ2-3
ASSFLADTQY
>TRBV2|TRBJ2-3
ASSESSGTDTQY
>TRBV10-3|TRBJ1-6
AISSAGMDSPLH
>TRBV29-1|TRBJ2-7
SVADLAEQMNYEQY